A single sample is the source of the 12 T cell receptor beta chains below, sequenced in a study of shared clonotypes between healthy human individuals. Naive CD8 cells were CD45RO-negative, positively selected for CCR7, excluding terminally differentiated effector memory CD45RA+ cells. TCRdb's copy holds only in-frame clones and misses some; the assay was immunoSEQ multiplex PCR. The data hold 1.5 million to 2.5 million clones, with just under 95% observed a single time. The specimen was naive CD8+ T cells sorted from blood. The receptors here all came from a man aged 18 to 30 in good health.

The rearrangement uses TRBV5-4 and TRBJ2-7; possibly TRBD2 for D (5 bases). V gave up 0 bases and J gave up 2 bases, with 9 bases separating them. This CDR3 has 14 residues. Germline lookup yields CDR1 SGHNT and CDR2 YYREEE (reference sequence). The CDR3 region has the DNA TGTGCCAGCAGCTTGGGGCTAGCCCCCTACGAGCAGTACTTC. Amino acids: CASSLGLAPYEQYF.

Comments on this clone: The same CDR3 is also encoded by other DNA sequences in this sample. The CDR3 nucleotides read TGTGCCAGCAGCGGCGGGAACACTGAAGCTTTCTTT. Translation gives CASSGGNTEAFF. The chain combines TRBV5-6 with TRBJ1-1; D uncertain. This CDR3 spans 12 amino acids. V gave up 4 bases and J gave up 1 base, with 5 bases separating them. Germline lookup yields CDR1 SGHDT and CDR2 YYEEEE.

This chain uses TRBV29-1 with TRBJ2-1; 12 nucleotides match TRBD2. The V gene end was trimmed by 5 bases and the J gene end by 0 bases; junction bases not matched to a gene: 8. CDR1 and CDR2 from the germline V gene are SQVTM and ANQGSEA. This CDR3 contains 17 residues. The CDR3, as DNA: TGCAGCGTTCGGGGACTAGCGGGCAAATTCTCCTACAATGAGCAGTTCTTC. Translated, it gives CSVRGLAGKFSYNEQFF.

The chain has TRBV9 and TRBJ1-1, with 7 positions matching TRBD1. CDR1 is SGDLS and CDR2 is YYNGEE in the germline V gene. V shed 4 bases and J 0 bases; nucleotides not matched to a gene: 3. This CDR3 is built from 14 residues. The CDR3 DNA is TGTGCCAGCAGCCCAGGGGGGGTGAACACTGAAGCTTTCTTT. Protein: CASSPGGVNTEAFF. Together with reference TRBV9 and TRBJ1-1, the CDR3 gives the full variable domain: DSGVTQTPKHLITATGQRVTLRCSPRSGDLSVYWYQQSLDQGLQFLIQYYNGEERAKGNILERFSAQQFPDLHSELNLSSLELGDSALYFCASSPGGVNTEAFFGQGTRLTVV.

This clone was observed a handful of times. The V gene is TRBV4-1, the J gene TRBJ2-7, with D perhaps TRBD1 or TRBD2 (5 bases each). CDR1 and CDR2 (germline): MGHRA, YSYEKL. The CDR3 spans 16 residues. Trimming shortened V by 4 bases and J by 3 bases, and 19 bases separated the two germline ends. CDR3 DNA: TGCGCCAGCAGCCCCGTAAGGGAGACAGACCTCTACGAGCAGTACTTC. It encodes CASSPVRETDLYEQYF.

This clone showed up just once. The CDR3 DNA sequence: TGTGCCAGCAGCTATCGACTTTTCGAGTACTCCTACAATGAGCAGTTCTTC. It encodes CASSYRLFEYSYNEQFF. The V call is TRBV5-8, the J call TRBJ2-1; no firm D call. Germline V lookup: CDR1 SGHTS, CDR2 YDEGEE. This CDR3 is 17 amino acids long. V dropped 3 bases and J dropped 0 bases, with 16 bases sitting between them.

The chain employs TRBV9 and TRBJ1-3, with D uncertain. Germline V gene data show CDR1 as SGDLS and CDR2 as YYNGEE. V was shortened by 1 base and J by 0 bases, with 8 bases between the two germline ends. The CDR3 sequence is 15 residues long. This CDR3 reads CASSVQGSSGNTIYF. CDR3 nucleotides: TGTGCCAGCAGCGTACAAGGGAGCTCTGGAAACACCATATATTTT. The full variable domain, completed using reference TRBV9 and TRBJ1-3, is DSGVTQTPKHLITATGQRVTLRCSPRSGDLSVYWYQQSLDQGLQFLIQYYNGEERAKGNILERFSAQQFPDLHSELNLSSLELGDSALYFCASSVQGSSGNTIYFGEGSWLTVV.

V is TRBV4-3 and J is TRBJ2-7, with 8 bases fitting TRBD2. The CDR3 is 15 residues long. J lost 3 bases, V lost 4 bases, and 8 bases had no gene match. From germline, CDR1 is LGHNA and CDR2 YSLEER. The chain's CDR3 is CASSPGTRGNYEQYF. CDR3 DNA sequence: TGCGCCAGCAGCCCCGGGACTAGAGGCAACTACGAGCAGTACTTC.

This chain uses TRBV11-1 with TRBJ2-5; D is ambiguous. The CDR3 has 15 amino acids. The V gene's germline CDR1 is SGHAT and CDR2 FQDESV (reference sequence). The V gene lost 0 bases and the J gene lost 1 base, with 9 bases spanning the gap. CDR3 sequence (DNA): TGTGCCAGCAGCTTAGCGGCACAGACCCAAGAGACCCAGTACTTC. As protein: CASSLAAQTQETQYF.

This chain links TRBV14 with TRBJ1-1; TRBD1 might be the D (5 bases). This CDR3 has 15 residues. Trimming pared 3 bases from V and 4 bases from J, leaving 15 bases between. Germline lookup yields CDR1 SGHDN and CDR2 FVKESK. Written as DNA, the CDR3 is TGTGCCAGCAGCCAGATAGGAGGGAGGGGCACTGAAGCTTTCTTT. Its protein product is CASSQIGGRGTEAFF.

CDR3 DNA sequence: TGTGCCAGCAGCCCCATGGGGACTATGGCCGAAGAGACCCAGTACTTC. This gives the protein CASSPMGTMAEETQYF. The chain employs TRBV7-3 and TRBJ2-5; TRBD2 agrees at 7 bases. Germline V gives CDR1 SGHTA, CDR2 FQGTGA. CDR3 length equals 16 residues. V trimming: 5 bases; J trimming: 3 bases; junction bases outside the gene matches: 12.

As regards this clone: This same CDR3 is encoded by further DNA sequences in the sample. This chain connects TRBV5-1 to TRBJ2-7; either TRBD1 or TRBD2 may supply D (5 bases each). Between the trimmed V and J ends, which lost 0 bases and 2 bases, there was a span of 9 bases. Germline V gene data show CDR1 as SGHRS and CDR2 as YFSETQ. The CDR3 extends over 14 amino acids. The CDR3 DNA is TGCGCCAGCAGCTTGGGGGGGTCGGCCTACGAGCAGTACTTC. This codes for CASSLGGSAYEQYF.